This TCR beta chain was sequenced for a study of neurological immune-mediated disorders. It was by 5'RACE with 10-nucleotide random UMIs that the cDNA was made. TCRdb independently ran MiXCR on the 5' RACE reads; one entry per CDR3 protein. The sample has 60,000 to 90,000 distinct CDR3 sequences; about 10% are singletons. Documented time point: longitudinal time-point 1 (baseline). J was trimmed by 3 bases and V by 1 base; bases with no gene match: 7. The CDR3 covers 17 residues. Germline V CDR1 and CDR2: SGDLS, YYNGEE. The source of this sequence is a young man in good health. V is TRBV9 and J is TRBJ2-2, with 9 bases lining up with TRBD2. The sequenced sample was PBMCs. The CDR3 DNA follows: TGTGCCAGCAGCGTACTAGGTAGCGGGAGATACACCGGGGAGCTGTTTTTT. Its protein is CASSVLGSGRYTGELFF. The whole variable domain, filled in from reference TRBV9 and TRBJ2-2, reads DSGVTQTPKHLITATGQRVTLRCSPRSGDLSVYWYQQSLDQGLQFLIQYYNGEERAKGNILERFSAQQFPDLHSELNLSSLELGDSALYFCASSVLGSGRYTGELFFGEGSRLTVL.